This T cell receptor (beta chain) was captured by sequencing in a study of Graves' ophthalmopathy and Graves' hyperthyroidism. Amplified TCR beta CDR3 regions were obtained using RNA transcripts as template. Second-round multiplex PCR followed a first-round RT-PCR using HTBI primers. TCRdb redid the calling of the multiplex PCR reads with MiXCR, one entry per CDR3 protein. The repertoire holds roughly 500,000 distinct CDR3 sequences, over 13% seen once, with roughly 9.8% in the top ten. In this sample, this clonotype turned up many times. Antigen specificity is unknown. The germline gives CDR1 SNHLY, CDR2 FYNNEI. This CDR3 has 16 amino acids. The V end was cut by 0 bases, the J end by 4 bases, with 15 bases between. Study findings and constraints: Blood also contained most of the expanded thyroid clonotypes above 0.001 frequency.

The rearrangement joins TRBV2 to TRBJ2-5, with D maybe TRBD1 (5 bases). The specimen was blood. The TCR originated in a woman in her thirties with Graves' ophthalmopathy. The DNA of the CDR3 is TGTGCCAGCAGTGAAGCTTTGGGCAGGGTGGTAGAGACCCAGTACTTC. As protein: CASSEALGRVVETQYF.